This TCR beta chain was observed in a study of CD8 T cells in Susac syndrome. Whole-study results and caveats: In Susac syndrome, CD8+ expansion was highest in TEMRA and active disease. The total CD8+ repertoires yielded 15 to 20 Susac-specific public clones and the CD8+ TEMRA repertoires yielded about five.

Sequencing of TCR beta, carried out with a high-throughput approach, was applied to CD8+ and CD4+ T cells from the blood. Random hexamers primed reverse transcription of about 0.45 to 1 ug RNA. Coverage of TCR beta CDR3 amplification by immunoSEQ multiplex PCR extended to 54 Vbeta and 13 Jbeta. MiXCR, run by TCRdb on the immunoSEQ multiplex PCR reads, gives a single entry per CDR3 protein. The sample contains some 130,000 distinct CDR3 sequences, just under 95% of which appear only once. A remark on this clonotype: Its cognate antigen is unknown.

With 3 bases clipped from V and 10 bases from J, the junction kept 6 bases outside the gene matches. CDR1 is MGHRA, CDR2 YSYEKL, per germline. The CDR3 is made up of 13 amino acids. V gene TRBV4-1 combines with J gene TRBJ1-1; 9 nucleotides match TRBD1. This clonotype was sampled from a human donor with Susac syndrome. Material: CD8+ T cells from PBMCs. DNA for the CDR3: TGCGCCAGCAGCCAGGAACAGGGGGCAGTAGCTTTCTTT. Its protein is CASSQEQGAVAFF.